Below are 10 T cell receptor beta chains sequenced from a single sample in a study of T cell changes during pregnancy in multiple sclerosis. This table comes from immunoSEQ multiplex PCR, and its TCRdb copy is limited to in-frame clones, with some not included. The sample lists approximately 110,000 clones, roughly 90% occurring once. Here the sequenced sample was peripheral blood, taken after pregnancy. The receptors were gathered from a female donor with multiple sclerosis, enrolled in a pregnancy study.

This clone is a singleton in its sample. The CDR3 protein is CASSQVDRANTGELFF. The CDR3 DNA is TGCGCCAGCAGCCAAGTGGACAGGGCGAACACCGGGGAGCTGTTTTTT. The J gene is TRBJ2-2, the V gene TRBV4-1; 8 bases are a match to TRBD1. Germline CDR1 is MGHRA and CDR2 is YSYEKL. Germline trimming cut 1 base from V and 0 bases from J; bases unmatched to any gene: 1. This CDR3 has 16 amino acids.

The CDR3 DNA reads TGTGCCAGCAGTTACTCGTGGCAGTCTCACTATGGCTACACCTTC. Protein: CASSYSWQSHYGYTF. The chain combines TRBV6-5 with TRBJ1-2; no clear D gene. CDR1 is MNHEY, CDR2 SVGAGI, per germline. The CDR3 covers 15 residues. Trimming shortened V by 0 bases and J by 3 bases, and 11 bases separated the two germline ends.

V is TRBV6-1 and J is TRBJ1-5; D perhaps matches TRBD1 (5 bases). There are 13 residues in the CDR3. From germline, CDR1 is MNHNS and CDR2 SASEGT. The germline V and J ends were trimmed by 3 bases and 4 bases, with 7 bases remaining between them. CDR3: CASSEAGNQPQHF. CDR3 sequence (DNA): TGTGCCAGCAGTGAGGCAGGGAATCAGCCCCAGCATTTT.

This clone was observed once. The CDR3 region is CATTGTGTFEEQYF. DNA for the CDR3: TGTGCCACGACCGGGACAGGGACCTTTGAGGAGCAGTACTTC. J is TRBJ2-7 and V is TRBV19; 9 bases align to TRBD1. The V and J ends lost 10 bases and 7 bases, in that order; junction bases with no gene match: 14. The CDR3 has 14 residues. The germline V gene has CDR1 LNHDA and CDR2 SQIVND (reference sequence).

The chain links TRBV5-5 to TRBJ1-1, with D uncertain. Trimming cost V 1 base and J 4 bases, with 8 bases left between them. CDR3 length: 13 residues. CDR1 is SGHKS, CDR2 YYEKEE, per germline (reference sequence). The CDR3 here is CASSLTESTEAFF. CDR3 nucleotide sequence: TGTGCCAGCAGCTTGACGGAGAGCACTGAAGCTTTCTTT.

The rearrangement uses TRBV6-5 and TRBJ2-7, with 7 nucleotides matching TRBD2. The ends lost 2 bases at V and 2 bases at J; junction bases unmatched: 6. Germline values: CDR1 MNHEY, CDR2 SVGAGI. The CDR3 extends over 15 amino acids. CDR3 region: CASSYEAGTPYEQYF. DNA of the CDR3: TGTGCCAGCAGTTACGAAGCGGGGACTCCCTACGAGCAGTACTTC.

CDR3 amino acids: CASSPLTGLSYEQYF. CDR3 nucleotide sequence: TGTGCCAGCAGCCCCCTGACAGGGCTCTCCTACGAGCAGTACTTC. This chain uses TRBV7-6 with TRBJ2-7; 7 positions match TRBD1. V was clipped by 5 bases and J by 0 bases; unmatched bases: 7. CDR1 and CDR2 (germline): SGHVS, FNYEAQ. This CDR3 has 15 amino acids.

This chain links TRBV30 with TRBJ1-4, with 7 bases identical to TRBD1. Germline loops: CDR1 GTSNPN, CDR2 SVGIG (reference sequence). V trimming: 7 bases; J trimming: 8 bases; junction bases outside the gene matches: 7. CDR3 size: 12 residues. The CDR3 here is CASTGHGEKLFF. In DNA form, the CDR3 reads TGTGCCTCGACAGGGCACGGAGAAAAACTGTTTTTT.

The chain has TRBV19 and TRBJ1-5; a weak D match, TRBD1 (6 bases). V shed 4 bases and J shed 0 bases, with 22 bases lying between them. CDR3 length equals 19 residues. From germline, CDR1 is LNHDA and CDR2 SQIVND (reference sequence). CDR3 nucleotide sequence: TGTGCCAGTAGTACCGGACAGATGTCACTCAAATATAGCAATCAGCCCCAGCATTTT. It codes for CASSTGQMSLKYSNQPQHF. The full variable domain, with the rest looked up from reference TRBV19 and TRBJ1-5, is DGGITQSPKYLFRKEGQNVTLSCEQNLNHDAMYWYRQDPGQGLRLIYYSQIVNDFQKGDIAEGYSVSREKKESFPLTVTSAQKNPTAFYLCASSTGQMSLKYSNQPQHFGDGTRLSIL.

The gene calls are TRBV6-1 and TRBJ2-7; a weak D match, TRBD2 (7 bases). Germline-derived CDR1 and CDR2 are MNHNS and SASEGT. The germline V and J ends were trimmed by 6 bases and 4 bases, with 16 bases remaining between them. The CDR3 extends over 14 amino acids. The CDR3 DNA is TGTGCCAGCAGGTTCGGGGCGGGGGCTTACGAGCAGTACTTC. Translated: CASRFGAGAYEQYF.